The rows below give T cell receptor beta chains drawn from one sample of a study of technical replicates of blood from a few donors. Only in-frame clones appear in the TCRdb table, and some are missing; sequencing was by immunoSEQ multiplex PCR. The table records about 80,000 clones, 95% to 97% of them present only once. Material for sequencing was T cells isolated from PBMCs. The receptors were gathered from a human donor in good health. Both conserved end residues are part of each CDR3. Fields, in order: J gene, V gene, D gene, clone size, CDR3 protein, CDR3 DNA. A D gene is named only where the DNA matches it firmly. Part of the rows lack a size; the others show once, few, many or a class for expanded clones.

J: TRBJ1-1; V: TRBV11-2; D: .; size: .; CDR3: CASSLAAGVTEAFF; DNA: TGTGCCAGCAGCTTAGCGGCAGGGGTGACTGAAGCTTTCTTT
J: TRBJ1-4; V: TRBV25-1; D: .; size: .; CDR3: CASRPTGRNEKLFF; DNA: TGTGCCAGCAGACCCACAGGGCGGAATGAAAAACTGTTTTTT
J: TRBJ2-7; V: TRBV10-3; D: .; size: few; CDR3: CAISFSRSYEQYF; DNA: TGTGCCATCAGTTTTTCACGGAGCTACGAGCAGTACTTC
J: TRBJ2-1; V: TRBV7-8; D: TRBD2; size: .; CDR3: CASSSWTSGKIYEQFF; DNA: TGTGCCAGCAGCTCCTGGACTAGCGGGAAGATCTATGAGCAGTTCTTC
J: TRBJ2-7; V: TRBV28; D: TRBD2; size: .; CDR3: CASSLMASGRAYEQYF; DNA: TGTGCCAGCAGCCTGATGGCCAGCGGGAGGGCCTACGAGCAGTACTTC
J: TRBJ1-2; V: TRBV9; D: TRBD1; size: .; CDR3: CASSPGQGPNYGYTF; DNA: TGTGCCAGCAGCCCCGGACAGGGACCTAACTATGGCTACACCTTC
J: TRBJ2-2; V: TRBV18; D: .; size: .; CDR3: CASSPNPQTGELFF; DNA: TGTGCCAGCTCACCAAATCCTCAGACCGGGGAGCTGTTTTTT
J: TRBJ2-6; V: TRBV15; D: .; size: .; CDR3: CATSRPPGHPRSGANVLTF; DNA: TGTGCCACCAGCAGACCACCGGGACACCCAAGATCTGGGGCCAACGTCCTGACTTTC
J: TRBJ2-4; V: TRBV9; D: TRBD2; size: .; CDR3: CASSSRPGLAGKNIQYF; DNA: TGTGCCAGCAGCTCTCGACCGGGACTAGCGGGCAAAAACATTCAGTACTTC
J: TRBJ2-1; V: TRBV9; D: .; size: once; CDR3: CASSVGWTPFYNEQFF; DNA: TGTGCCAGCAGCGTAGGGTGGACACCATTCTACAATGAGCAGTTCTTC
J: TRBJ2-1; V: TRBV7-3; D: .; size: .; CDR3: CASSLTFTGTYNEQFF; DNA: TGTGCCAGCAGCTTAACGTTCACAGGGACGTACAATGAGCAGTTCTTC
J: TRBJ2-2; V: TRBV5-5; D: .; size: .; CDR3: CASSLLNTGELFF; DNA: TGTGCCAGCAGCTTACTTAACACCGGGGAGCTGTTTTTT
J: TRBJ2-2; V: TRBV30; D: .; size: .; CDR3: CAWSVLPGSNTGELFF; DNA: TGTGCCTGGAGTGTCCTCCCGGGATCGAACACCGGGGAGCTGTTTTTT
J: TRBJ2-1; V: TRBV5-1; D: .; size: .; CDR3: CASSLSQGRDNEQFF; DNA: TGCGCCAGCAGCTTGAGCCAGGGGCGGGACAATGAGCAGTTCTTC
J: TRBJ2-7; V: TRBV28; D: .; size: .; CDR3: CASSSGSYEQYF; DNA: TGTGCCAGCAGTTCGGGCTCCTACGAGCAGTACTTC
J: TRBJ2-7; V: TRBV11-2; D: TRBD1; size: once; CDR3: CASSVGQLYEQYF; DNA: TGTGCCAGCAGCGTGGGACAGCTCTACGAGCAGTACTTC
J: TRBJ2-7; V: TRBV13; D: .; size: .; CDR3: CASSLQAGYEQYF; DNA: TGTGCCAGCAGCTTACAGGCTGGCTACGAGCAGTACTTC
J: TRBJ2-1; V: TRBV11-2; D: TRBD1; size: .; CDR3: CASSHRGQGYNEQFF; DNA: TGTGCCAGCAGCCATAGAGGACAGGGTTACAATGAGCAGTTCTTC
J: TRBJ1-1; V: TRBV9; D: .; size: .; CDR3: CASSATGNTEAFF; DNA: TGTGCCAGCAGCGCCACAGGGAACACTGAAGCTTTCTTT
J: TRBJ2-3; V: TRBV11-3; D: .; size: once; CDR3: CASSLDHGTDTQYF; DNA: TGTGCCAGCAGCTTAGATCATGGCACAGATACGCAGTATTTT
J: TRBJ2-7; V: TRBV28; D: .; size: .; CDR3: CASSLYVVRSHEQYF; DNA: TGTGCCAGCAGTTTATACGTCGTGCGGAGCCACGAGCAGTACTTC
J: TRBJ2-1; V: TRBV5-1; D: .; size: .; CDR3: CASSLGLVDEQFF; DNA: TGCGCCAGCAGCTTGGGGCTAGTCGATGAGCAGTTCTTC
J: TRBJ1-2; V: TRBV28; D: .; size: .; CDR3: CASSRGYGYTF; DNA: TGTGCCAGCAGTAGAGGGTATGGCTACACCTTC
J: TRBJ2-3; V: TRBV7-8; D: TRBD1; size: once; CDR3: CASSLNRGVGTDTQYF; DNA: TGTGCCAGCAGCTTGAACAGGGGGGTCGGCACAGATACGCAGTATTTT
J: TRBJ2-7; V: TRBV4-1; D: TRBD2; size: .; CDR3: CASRPNSGSSYEQYF; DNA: TGCGCCAGCAGACCTAATAGCGGGAGCTCCTACGAGCAGTACTTC
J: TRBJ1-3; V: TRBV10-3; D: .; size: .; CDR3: CAISEGDLSGNTIYF; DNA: TGTGCCATCAGTGAGGGGGACTTATCTGGAAACACCATATATTTT
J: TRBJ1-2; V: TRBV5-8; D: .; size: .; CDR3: CASRLVTRVREFSGYTF; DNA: TGTGCCAGCCGCCTAGTGACTAGGGTCAGGGAATTTAGTGGCTACACCTTC
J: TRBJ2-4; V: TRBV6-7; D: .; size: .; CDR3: CASHRVAADIQYF; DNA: TGTGCCAGCCACCGGGTGGCCGCGGACATTCAGTACTTC
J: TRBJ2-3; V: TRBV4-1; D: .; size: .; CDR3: CASSRRAGITVDTQYF; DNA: TGCGCCAGCAGCCGTCGGGCAGGGATTACAGTGGATACGCAGTATTTT
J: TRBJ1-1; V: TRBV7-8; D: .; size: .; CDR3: CASSLVGQTNMNTEAFF; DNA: TGTGCCAGCAGCTTAGTAGGACAGACTAACATGAACACTGAAGCTTTCTTT
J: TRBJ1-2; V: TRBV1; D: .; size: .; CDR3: CTSSHARQGEYGYTF; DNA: TGCACCAGCAGCCACGCTAGACAGGGGGAATATGGCTACACCTTC